This record covers a single TCR beta chain. Treatment defined: 15 to 20 received Ad26.COV2.S at low or high dose, single or two shots; about 5 received placebo; per-sample allocation not given. The samples date from day 63 after the first vaccine or placebo injection. An adult donor aged 18-55 years was enrolled in Boston. Wuhan-strain spike was delivered by a replication-incompetent Ad26 vector. The CDR3 length is 18 residues. The V gene end was trimmed by 7 bases and the J gene end by 4 bases; junction bases not matched to a gene: 16. The germline V gene has CDR1 MDHEN and CDR2 SYDVKM. The sample is drawn from a study of Ad26.COV2.S vaccination and SARS-CoV-2 variants. Whole-study context: Participants got Ad26.COV2.S intramuscularly, once or twice 56 days apart.

Libraries were prepared by immunoSEQ multiplex PCR; TCRdb keeps only in-frame clonotypes and omits some of them. Seen here are 350,000 to 400,000 clones, around 91% observed once, and the top ten hold approximately 1.9%. This TCR derives from a person aged 18-65 years who received the Ad26.COV2.S COVID-19 vaccine or a placebo. Sequences were derived from peripheral blood, sampled in a trial of Ad26.COV2.S vaccine versus placebo. V gene TRBV28 combines with J gene TRBJ2-2; 9 bases fit TRBD1. CDR3 loop: CASTYPAGQGGSTGELFF. As DNA, the CDR3 is TGTGCCAGCACCTACCCCGCGGGACAGGGTGGGAGCACCGGGGAGCTGTTTTTT.